This is a list of T cell receptor beta chains from one sample in a study of cytomegalovirus exposure and HLA in healthy donors. TCRdb's copy holds only in-frame clones and misses some; the assay was immunoSEQ multiplex PCR. The table records 110,000 to 150,000 clones, around 84% of them present only once. Source material: PBMCs. These TCRs come from a boy under 10 years old in good health and CMV-seronegative. CDR3s include the opening cysteine and the closing phenylalanine or tryptophan. A D gene is named only where the DNA matches it firmly. Part of the rows lack a size; the others show once, few, many or a class for expanded clones.

>TRBV23-1|NA|TRBJ2-1|once
TGCGCCAGCAGTCCCTGGATGGGGCCTAGCTCCTACAATGAGCAGTTCTTC
CASSPWMGPSSYNEQFF
>TRBV29-1|NA|TRBJ2-1|once
TGCAGCGTTGAAGACAGCTCCTACAATGAGCAGTTCTTC
CSVEDSSYNEQFF
>TRBV10-1|NA|TRBJ2-7|NA
TGCGCCAGCAGTGAGGCAGGCTCCTACGAGCAGTACTTC
CASSEAGSYEQYF
>TRBV7-3|NA|TRBJ1-1|NA
TGTGCCAGCAGCCCTTCGCCAGGGATTGAAAACACTGAAGCTTTCTTT
CASSPSPGIENTEAFF
>TRBV7-2|TRBD2|TRBJ2-4|NA
TGTGCCAGCAGCCGCACTAGCGGGGGGCGTCGGAACATTCAGTACTTC
CASSRTSGGRRNIQYF
>TRBV10-3|NA|TRBJ1-2|NA
TGTGCCATCAGCCCGCTACGGGATCTAAGCTATGGCTACACCTTC
CAISPLRDLSYGYTF
>TRBV28|NA|TRBJ1-5|NA
TGTGCCAGCAGTTTTTCAGGGAATCAGCCCCAGCATTTT
CASSFSGNQPQHF
>TRBV6-5|NA|TRBJ1-1|NA
TGTGCCAGCAGTTACTCGCGGACTGAAGCTTTCTTT
CASSYSRTEAFF
>TRBV4-2|NA|TRBJ2-7|NA
TGTGCCAGCAGCCCGTCCCTCGCGGGGGCCCGAGTCTACGAGCAGTACTTC
CASSPSLAGARVYEQYF
>TRBV5-1|TRBD1|TRBJ1-6|NA
TGCGCCAGCAGCTTGGCCGGGACAGCTTTTAATTCACCCCTCCACTTT
CASSLAGTAFNSPLHF
>TRBV5-4|NA|TRBJ1-1|NA
TGTGCCAGCAGTAACCCGGGGGGACGGAACACTGAAGCTTTCTTT
CASSNPGGRNTEAFF
>TRBV27|NA|TRBJ1-1|NA
TGTGCCAGCAGTTTTCGGGGGTCCACTGAAGCTTTCTTT
CASSFRGSTEAFF
>TRBV7-3|TRBD1|TRBJ2-7|NA
TGTGCCAGCAGCTTAAATCCCGGGACAGCCCTCTACGAGCAGTACTTC
CASSLNPGTALYEQYF
>TRBV4-1|TRBD1|TRBJ2-7|NA
TGCGCCAGCAGCCTCGGGACAGGGGGCCCCTACGAGCAGTACTTC
CASSLGTGGPYEQYF
>TRBV7-2|TRBD1|TRBJ2-3|NA
TGTGCCAGCAGCATCGGACAGGGGAACACAGATACGCAGTATTTT
CASSIGQGNTDTQYF
>TRBV7-2|NA|TRBJ1-3|NA
TGTGCCAGCAGCTTAGTCGGACAGAGAGGAAACACCATATATTTT
CASSLVGQRGNTIYF
>TRBV6-4|NA|TRBJ2-7|NA
TGTGCCAGCTCACGCCTAGGTTGGTCCTACGAGCAGTACTTC
CASSRLGWSYEQYF
>TRBV19|NA|TRBJ2-1|NA
TGTGCCAGTAGTAGAGGGCCGGTAGACAATGAGCAGTTCTTC
CASSRGPVDNEQFF
>TRBV30|NA|TRBJ1-2|NA
TGTGCCTGGACGTCGCGAGAGGACTATGGCTACACCTTC
CAWTSREDYGYTF
>TRBV7-8|TRBD2|TRBJ2-3|NA
TGTGCCAGCAGCTGGAGAGGACTAGCCGCCCTCCAGGAGGATACGCAGTATTTT
CASSWRGLAALQEDTQYF
>TRBV4-2|NA|TRBJ2-7|NA
TGTGCCAGCAGCGGAGGATGGGGTTACAGCTCCTACGAGCAGTACTTC
CASSGGWGYSSYEQYF
>TRBV4-2|TRBD2|TRBJ2-2|NA
TGTGCCAGCAGCCAAGCCGCGCTAGGACTAGCGCGGACCGGGGAGCTGTTTTTT
CASSQAALGLARTGELFF
>TRBV5-6|NA|TRBJ2-2|NA
TGTGCCAGCAGCTTCCGACAAAGCACCGGGGAGCTGTTTTTT
CASSFRQSTGELFF
>TRBV10-3|TRBD1|TRBJ2-5|NA
TGTGCCATCAACCAAGGACAGGGGGAAGAGACCCAGTACTTC
CAINQGQGEETQYF
>TRBV27|NA|TRBJ1-5|NA
TGTGCCAGCAGCTGGGGCGCGAGTCAGCCCCAGCATTTT
CASSWGASQPQHF
>TRBV4-2|NA|TRBJ2-7|NA
TGTGCCAGCAGCCAAGTTGGGGCCCCCTACGAGCAGTATTTC
CASSQVGAPYEQYF
>TRBV6-1|NA|TRBJ1-2|NA
TGTGCCAGCAGGCCAACAGGTTACTATGGCTACACCTTC
CASRPTGYYGYTF
>TRBV10-2|NA|TRBJ2-7|NA
TGCGCCAGCAGTGATGGAAGGAGTCCCTCCGAGCAGTACTTC
CASSDGRSPSEQYF
>TRBV6-5|NA|TRBJ1-6|once
TGTGCCAGCAGTTACTCATCCGGGGTGGATTCACCCCTCCACTTT
CASSYSSGVDSPLHF
>TRBV11-2|TRBD2|TRBJ2-7|NA
TGTGCCAGCAGCCTAACCGGGACTAGCGTCTTCCTCGACGAGCAGTACTTC
CASSLTGTSVFLDEQYF
>TRBV7-8|TRBD2|TRBJ2-1|NA
TGTGCCAGCAGCTTAGTAGGGGCTTTAGGACTAGCTGTTGCTAATGAGCAGTTCTTC
CASSLVGALGLAVANEQFF
>TRBV14|TRBD1|TRBJ1-2|NA
TGTGCCAGCAGCCAAGGTGGGACAGGGAGGCTGTGGGGCTACACCTTC
CASSQGGTGRLWGYTF
>TRBV6-4|TRBD2|TRBJ2-3|few
TGTGCCAGCAGTGACTCTGCGGGAGAGAGAGGAGATACGCAGTATTTT
CASSDSAGERGDTQYF
>TRBV5-4|TRBD1|TRBJ2-7|NA
TGTGCCAGCAGCGTGACAGGGGTGACCTCCTACGAGCAGTACTTC
CASSVTGVTSYEQYF
>TRBV9|TRBD2|TRBJ2-1|NA
TGTGCCAGCAGCTCCAACGGAGGGGCTAGCGGGAACTACAATGAGCAGTTCTTC
CASSSNGGASGNYNEQFF
>TRBV6-5|NA|TRBJ2-7|NA
TGTGCCAGCAGTTACTCGAAGGTACAGGGCTACGAGCAGTACTTC
CASSYSKVQGYEQYF
>TRBV5-1|NA|TRBJ2-3|once
TGCGCCAGCAGCTTAGCCCTACCTGGCACAGATACGCAGTATTTT
CASSLALPGTDTQYF
>TRBV10-1|TRBD1|TRBJ1-5|NA
TGCGCCAGCAGTAGGGACAGAGAAAGCAATCAGCCCCAGCATTTT
CASSRDRESNQPQHF
>TRBV6-5|NA|TRBJ1-1|NA
TGTGCCAGCACCCTGTCAGGATTTATGAACACTGAAGCTTTCTTT
CASTLSGFMNTEAFF
>TRBV7-5|NA|TRBJ2-7|NA
TGTGTCAGATCCAGGACAGAGAGTGAGCAGTACTTC
CVRSRTESEQYF
>TRBV30|NA|TRBJ2-6|few
TGCGCCTGGAGTCAGGGGATCTCTGGGGCCAACGTCCTGACTTTC
CAWSQGISGANVLTF
>TRBV6-9|NA|TRBJ1-6|NA
TGTGCCAGCAGTTATTCGGCTCCTGACTCTGGAAATTCACCCCTCCACTTT
CASSYSAPDSGNSPLHF
>TRBV4-3|NA|TRBJ1-5|NA
TGCGCCAGCAGCCAAGATAGTAGGGGTGGGATGCCCCAGCATTTT
CASSQDSRGGMPQHF
>TRBV19|TRBD1|TRBJ1-3|NA
TGTGCCAGTAGTTCTTGGACAGGGCTAGCAGATGGAAACACCATATATTTT
CASSSWTGLADGNTIYF
>TRBV28|TRBD2|TRBJ2-7|NA
TGTGCCAGCAGTTTAAGCGGACTAGCGGGTGCCTACGAGCAGTACTTC
CASSLSGLAGAYEQYF
>TRBV4-1|TRBD2|TRBJ2-5|NA
TGCGCCAGCAGCCAAGATCTACTAGCGGGGGGACAAGAGACCCAGTACTTC
CASSQDLLAGGQETQYF
>TRBV30|TRBD1|TRBJ2-7|NA
TGTGCCTGTTGGGGGACGTCGGACAGGGGAACGGGCGAGCAGTACTTC
CACWGTSDRGTGEQYF
>TRBV15|TRBD1|TRBJ1-3|NA
TGTGCCACCAGCAGAGAGTCCCAGGGGGTAAACACCATATATTTT
CATSRESQGVNTIYF
>TRBV12-5|TRBD1|TRBJ1-5|NA
TGTGCTAGTGGTTCGGGACAGGGGGGACAGCCCCAGCATTTT
CASGSGQGGQPQHF
>TRBV20-1|NA|TRBJ2-7|NA
TGCAGTGCTGACAAACGTTACGAGCAGTACTTC
CSADKRYEQYF
>TRBV19|NA|TRBJ2-2|NA
TGTGCCAGTACCGTCGGCCGACTAATAATCGGGGAGCTGTTTTTT
CASTVGRLIIGELFF
>TRBV7-9|TRBD1|TRBJ1-5|NA
TGTGCCAGCAGCTTGACACTGACAGGGTCGAATCAGCCCCAGCATTTT
CASSLTLTGSNQPQHF
>TRBV2|NA|TRBJ1-1|NA
TGTGCCAGCAGTGAAGTGGCCCAGAACACTGAAGCTTTCTTT
CASSEVAQNTEAFF